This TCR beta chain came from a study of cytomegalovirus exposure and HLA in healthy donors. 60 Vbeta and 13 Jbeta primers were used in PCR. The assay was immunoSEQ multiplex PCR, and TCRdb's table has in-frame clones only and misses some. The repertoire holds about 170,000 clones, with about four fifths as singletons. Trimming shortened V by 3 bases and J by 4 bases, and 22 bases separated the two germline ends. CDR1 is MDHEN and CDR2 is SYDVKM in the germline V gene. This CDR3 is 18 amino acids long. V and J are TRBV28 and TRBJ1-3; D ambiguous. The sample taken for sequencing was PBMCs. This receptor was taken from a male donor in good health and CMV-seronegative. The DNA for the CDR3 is TGTGCCAGCAGTTTTCGCCGGGGTGGGGAGGTTGTCGGAAACACCATATATTTT. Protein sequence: CASSFRRGGEVVGNTIYF.